This TCR beta chain is from a study of somatic mutations in cytotoxic T cells in rheumatoid arthritis. The CDR3 consists of 15 residues. Profiled with immunoSEQ multiplex PCR; TCRdb holds only in-frame clones, not every one. This table holds tens of thousands of clones, about 80% found once. The receptor was derived from a middle-aged man in good health. Sequences were obtained from CD8+ T cells sorted from blood. The chain uses TRBV1 and TRBJ2-7; TRBD2 is the table's D call and was not checked against the DNA. TRBV1 is noted as a pseudogene. The CDR3 here is CTSSHGTSGAYEQYF. As DNA, the CDR3 is TGCACCAGCAGCCATGGGACTAGCGGGGCCTACGAGCAGTACTTC.